Shown below are 31 T cell receptor beta chains from a single sample sequenced in a study of T cell changes during pregnancy in multiple sclerosis (dated by TCRdb to between 2018 and 2020). The library was prepared using the immunoSEQ multiplex PCR assay. This is the immuneACCESS table as TCRdb keeps it, with only in-frame sequences that have V and J called. A part of the clones is gone; compared with another copy, unresolved V genes explain less than half, and the rest is unexplained. Across this sample there are over 50,000 clones, with more than 85% seen only once. About 0.38% of the sample comes from the top ten. The sequenced sample was CD4+ T cells from peripheral blood mononuclear cells, obtained in the third trimester of pregnancy. The origin of the receptors is a female donor with multiple sclerosis, enrolled in a pregnancy study.

V usage is TRBV6-1 and J usage is TRBJ2-3; TRBD1 aligns across 8 bases. Germline V gene sequence: CDR1 MNHNS, CDR2 SASEGT. The CDR3 is 15 amino acids. The trim removed 5 bases at V and 5 bases at J, leaving 9 bases unmatched. The CDR3 protein is CASSSQGALGDTQYF. CDR3 nucleotide sequence: TGTGCCAGCAGTTCGCAGGGGGCTTTAGGAGATACGCAGTATTTT.

This sequence joins TRBV11-2 and TRBJ2-7; 9 bases match TRBD1. The V gene's germline CDR1 is SGHAT and CDR2 FQNNGV. After removal of 6 bases from V and 6 bases from J, the junction contained 9 bases not matched to a gene. CDR3 length: 14 amino acids. The CDR3 here is CASRSTDRGGEQYF. The CDR3 coding sequence is TGTGCCAGCAGATCAACGGACAGGGGCGGCGAGCAGTACTTC.

The rearrangement uses TRBV7-3 and TRBJ1-1; TRBD1 is a possible D gene (6 bases). V gave up 4 bases and J gave up 5 bases, with 14 bases separating them. This CDR3 comprises 14 residues. Germline CDR1 reads SGHTA; CDR2 reads FQGTGA. The DNA for the CDR3 is TGTGCCAGCAGCTCGCAGGGTCAGGGGACTGAAGCTTTCTTT. Its protein is CASSSQGQGTEAFF.

V is TRBV6-5 and J is TRBJ2-7; D might be TRBD2 (5 bases). This CDR3 region has 16 residues. The germline V gene encodes CDR1 MNHEY and CDR2 SVGAGI. The V gene lost 0 bases and the J gene lost 6 bases, with 18 bases spanning the gap. CDR3 coding DNA: TGTGCCAGCAGTTACTCGACGGGGAAGGGAGTTGGCGAGCAGTACTTC. Translating gives CASSYSTGKGVGEQYF.

The chain has TRBV18 and TRBJ2-7, with D unclear. Trimming took 5 bases from V and 6 from J, leaving 14 bases between them. The CDR3 consists of 13 residues. Per germline, CDR1 KGHSH and CDR2 LQKENI. The CDR3 DNA is TGTGCCAGCTCAACCGGAAGACTCGGCGAGCAGTACTTC. Translation: CASSTGRLGEQYF.

The chain recombines TRBV6-1 with TRBJ1-1, with TRBD1 identical over 8 bases. Germline loops: CDR1 MNHNS, CDR2 SASEGT. The CDR3 contains 14 residues. Germline trimming cut 4 bases from V and 5 bases from J; bases unmatched to any gene: 6. CDR3 bases: TGTGCCAGCAGTGCCGACAGGGGTAGAACTGAAGCTTTCTTT. Residues: CASSADRGRTEAFF.

V gene TRBV18 combines with J gene TRBJ1-5, with 7 bases matching TRBD1. This CDR3 spans 17 amino acids. Germline loops: CDR1 KGHSH, CDR2 LQKENI. J was trimmed by 2 bases and V by 6 bases; bases with no gene match: 13. This CDR3 is CASSPGPGGRGNQPQHF. DNA for the CDR3: TGTGCCAGCTCCCCTGGACCAGGGGGTCGGGGCAATCAGCCCCAGCATTTT.

This clone turned up a few times. The CDR3 nucleotides read TGTGCCAGCAGCTTGATCCACAGGGTTAGGGAAGCTTTCTTT. It is translated as CASSLIHRVREAFF. The chain carries TRBV11-2 and TRBJ1-1; D possibly corresponds to TRBD1 (6 bases). The V gene lost 3 bases and the J gene lost 8 bases, with 16 bases spanning the gap. This CDR3 spans 14 amino acids. Germline V CDR1 and CDR2: SGHAT, FQNNGV.

The chain combines TRBV6-6 with TRBJ1-2; 9 nucleotides align to TRBD1. Germline V lookup: CDR1 MNHNY, CDR2 SVGAGI (reference sequence). Germline trimming cut 5 bases from V and 7 bases from J; bases unmatched to any gene: 8. The CDR3 sequence is 14 residues long. Here the CDR3 reads CASSDGTGRSGYTF. In nucleotides, the CDR3 is TGTGCCAGCAGTGACGGGACAGGGAGGAGTGGCTACACCTTC.

The chain is built from TRBV18 and TRBJ2-1; 8 bases fit TRBD2. The CDR3 runs to 13 residues. Unmatched junction bases numbered 5, after V lost 3 bases and J lost 10 bases. From germline, CDR1 is KGHSH and CDR2 LQKENI. The CDR3: CASSPHREGEQFF. The CDR3, as DNA: TGTGCCAGCTCACCGCACCGGGAGGGAGAGCAGTTCTTC.

This sequence joins TRBV10-3 and TRBJ2-1, with D perhaps TRBD2 (5 bases). The CDR3 spans 11 residues. With 7 bases removed from V and 9 bases from J, the gap between germline ends came to 10 bases. Germline-derived CDR1 and CDR2 are ENHRY and SYGVKD. The CDR3 sequence is CAITLGGEQFF. The DNA for the CDR3 is TGTGCCATCACCTTAGGAGGTGAGCAGTTCTTC.

The genes are TRBV10-3 and TRBJ2-5, with 9 bases aligning to TRBD2. The CDR3 length is 18 residues. Germline assignment: CDR1 ENHRY and CDR2 SYGVKD. V lost 4 bases and J lost 5; bases outside the gene matches: 17. The CDR3 DNA sequence: TGTGCCATCAGTGGGGGCTCTGGTAGCGGGAGAGTTTCGGAGACCCAGTACTTC. This codes for CAISGGSGSGRVSETQYF.

The chain has TRBV7-2 and TRBJ1-3; D uncertain. Germline assignment: CDR1 SGHTA and CDR2 FQGNSA. The CDR3 runs 15 residues. The ends were cut back, 0 bases at V and 9 bases at J, with 15 bases in the middle. The CDR3 coding sequence is TGTGCCAGCAGCTTAGCAGCGAGAGATGTGGCCACCATATATTTT. Protein: CASSLAARDVATIYF.

The table lists this clone with a few counts. The V call is TRBV30, the J call TRBJ1-1; the D is unclear. The CDR3 sequence is 13 residues long. The V gene's germline CDR1 is GTSNPN and CDR2 SVGIG (reference sequence). Trimming removed 0 bases from V and 3 bases from J, with 8 bases in between. The CDR3 reads CAWSVLGYTEAFF. DNA for the CDR3: TGTGCCTGGAGTGTACTCGGGTACACTGAAGCTTTCTTT. Looking up the rest from reference TRBV30 and TRBJ1-1 gives the full variable domain: SQTIHQWPATLVQPVGSPLSLECTVEGTSNPNLYWYRQAAGRGLQLLFYSVGIGQISSEVPQNLSASRPQDRQFILSSKKLLLSDSGFYLCAWSVLGYTEAFFGQGTRLTVV.

The chain has TRBV21-1 and TRBJ2-1; the D call in the table, TRBD2, was not verified against the DNA. TRBV21-1 is given as a pseudogene. This CDR3 region has 14 residues. The CDR3 nucleotides read TGTGCCAGCAGCAAAGGAACGGGAACCAATGAGCAGTTCTTC. Its protein product is CASSKGTGTNEQFF.

The chain carries TRBV19 and TRBJ1-1, with 9 bases fitting TRBD1. Trimming at V came to 4 bases and at J to 4 bases, leaving 4 bases not matched to a gene. From germline, CDR1 is LNHDA and CDR2 SQIVND (reference sequence). The CDR3 covers 14 residues. The CDR3 sequence: CASSRYRGPTEAFF. The CDR3 nucleotides read TGTGCCAGTAGTAGATACAGGGGGCCCACTGAAGCTTTCTTT.

This chain joins TRBV5-4 and TRBJ2-7; D is perhaps TRBD2 (6 bases). This CDR3 region has 15 residues. V lost 2 bases and J 2 bases, leaving 14 bases between the germline ends. Germline V CDR1 and CDR2: SGHNT, YYREEE (reference sequence). In nucleotides, the CDR3 is TGTGCCAGCAGCTTAGACTCCGGGACTCCCTACGAGCAGTACTTC. As protein: CASSLDSGTPYEQYF.

The gene calls are TRBV6-1 and TRBJ2-3; D is undetermined. Germline loops: CDR1 MNHNS, CDR2 SASEGT. The V end lost 3 bases, the J end lost 1 base, and 14 bases lay between the germline ends. The CDR3 consists of 16 residues. The CDR3 reads CASSEYGGFRTDTQYF. CDR3 coding DNA: TGTGCCAGCAGTGAGTACGGCGGCTTTCGCACAGATACGCAGTATTTT.

The rearrangement links TRBV29-1 to TRBJ2-3, with a possible D match to TRBD2 (5 bases). This CDR3 is built from 13 residues. The ends were cut back, 2 bases at V and 4 bases at J, with 10 bases in the middle. The germline V gene has CDR1 SQVTM and CDR2 ANQGSEA. In DNA, the CDR3 is TGCAGCGTTGAACCCCGGGGTCCAGATACGCAGTATTTT. Its protein is CSVEPRGPDTQYF.

The chain combines TRBV19 with TRBJ1-5; D not certain. The CDR3 loop spans 14 amino acids. V was trimmed by 4 bases and J by 9 bases, leaving 16 bases between them. Germline CDR1 and CDR2: LNHDA and SQIVND (reference sequence). The CDR3 spells CASSRLEVLWPQHF. The CDR3 DNA follows: TGTGCCAGTAGTAGGCTCGAGGTCTTATGGCCCCAGCATTTT.

The chain links TRBV9 to TRBJ1-1, with D possibly matching TRBD1 (5 bases). The CDR3 is 13 residues long. Germline V gives CDR1 SGDLS, CDR2 YYNGEE. The ends were cut back, 2 bases at V and 3 bases at J, with 8 bases in the middle. The CDR3 coding sequence is TGTGCCAGCAGCGTTGGGGCAGACACTGAAGCTTTCTTT. This encodes CASSVGADTEAFF.

This clone was detected once. The rearrangement joins TRBV5-6 to TRBJ1-3; 8 positions match TRBD1. The CDR3 runs to 17 residues. V lost 0 bases, J lost 1 base, and 6 bases stayed unmatched. Germline assignment: CDR1 SGHDT and CDR2 YYEEEE. The CDR3: CASSLAQTGGSGNTIYF. As DNA, the CDR3 is TGTGCCAGCAGCTTGGCCCAAACAGGGGGATCTGGAAACACCATATATTTT.

This sequence joins TRBV9 and TRBJ1-2; D uncertain. The V end lost 3 bases, the J end lost 4 bases, and 19 bases lay between the germline ends. Germline-derived CDR1 and CDR2 are SGDLS and YYNGEE. CDR3 length: 16 amino acids. CDR3 sequence reads: CASSETPGGLLYGYTF. CDR3 nucleotide sequence: TGTGCCAGCAGCGAGACCCCCGGAGGGCTACTCTATGGCTACACCTTC.

The CDR3 loop reads CASRPLDSSTIVYTF. The CDR3 DNA follows: TGTGCCAGTAGGCCCTTAGACAGCTCCACTATTGTCTACACCTTC. V usage is TRBV19 and J usage is TRBJ1-2, with D possibly TRBD1 on 5 matching bases. Trimming removed 6 bases at V and 10 bases at J, with 24 bases between. Germline lookup yields CDR1 LNHDA and CDR2 SQIVND (reference sequence). The CDR3 has 15 amino acids. Filled out from reference TRBV19 and TRBJ1-2, the complete variable domain reads DGGITQSPKYLFRKEGQNVTLSCEQNLNHDAMYWYRQDPGQGLRLIYYSQIVNDFQKGDIAEGYSVSREKKESFPLTVTSAQKNPTAFYLCASRPLDSSTIVYTFGSGTRLTVV.

The chain links TRBV7-2 to TRBJ1-5, with D perhaps TRBD1 (5 bases). The V and J ends lost 1 base and 3 bases respectively, with 10 bases between them. CDR3 length: 15 amino acids. Germline loops: CDR1 SGHTA, CDR2 FQGNSA. The CDR3 coding sequence is TGTGCCAGCAGCTTAGGGCCCAGGGACAATCAGCCCCAGCATTTT. This gives the protein CASSLGPRDNQPQHF. Supplemented by reference TRBV7-2 and TRBJ1-5, the full variable domain reads GAGVSQSPSNKVTEKGKDVELRCDPISGHTALYWYRQSLGQGLEFLIYFQGNSAPDKSGLPSDRFSAERTGGSVSTLTIQRTQQEDSAVYLCASSLGPRDNQPQHFGDGTRLSIL.

The chain has TRBV6-1 and TRBJ2-3; D not resolved. The CDR3 has 12 amino acids. CDR1 and CDR2 from the germline V gene are MNHNS and SASEGT. V gave up 7 bases and J gave up 2 bases, with 7 bases separating them. CDR3 sequence: CASTGDTDTQYF. In DNA form, the CDR3 reads TGTGCCAGCACCGGTGACACAGATACGCAGTATTTT.

The V and J genes are TRBV6-1 and TRBJ2-7, with D unclear. This CDR3 has 11 residues. V was shortened by 1 base and J by 10 bases, with 8 bases between the two germline ends. Per germline, CDR1 MNHNS and CDR2 SASEGT. The CDR3 loop is CASSEERSQYF. The CDR3 DNA is TGTGCCAGCAGTGAAGAGCGAAGCCAGTACTTC.

This sequence joins TRBV5-1 and TRBJ2-3; 7 bases align to TRBD2. The germline CDR1 and CDR2 sequences are SGHRS and YFSETQ. CDR3 length: 14 amino acids. V shed 1 base and J 4 bases; nucleotides not matched to a gene: 3. The CDR3: CASSLSLAADTQYF. DNA of the CDR3: TGCGCCAGCAGCTTGTCCCTAGCGGCAGATACGCAGTATTTT.

The chain links TRBV30 to TRBJ2-5, with 9 bases matching TRBD1. The CDR3 runs 11 residues. The germline gives CDR1 GTSNPN, CDR2 SVGIG (reference sequence). After removal of 8 bases from V and 5 bases from J, the junction contained 3 bases not matched to a gene. The CDR3 DNA is TGTGCCGTCGGACAGGGGGAGACCCAGTACTTC. Translating it yields CAVGQGETQYF.

This chain connects TRBV6-1 to TRBJ1-5; D unclear. The CDR3 consists of 15 residues. Between the trimmed V and J ends, which lost 1 base and 5 bases, there was a span of 12 bases. Germline V gene data show CDR1 as MNHNS and CDR2 as SASEGT. CDR3 sequence reads: CASSEGSLSYQPQHF. CDR3 nucleotides: TGTGCCAGCAGTGAAGGAAGTTTAAGCTATCAGCCCCAGCATTTT.

The rearrangement joins TRBV12-2 to TRBJ1-1. TRBV12-2 is tagged as a pseudogene. CDR3 length: 16 residues. CDR3 bases: TGTGCAAGTCGCTTACCGGGGGGAAGTGGGGGCACTGAAGCTTTCTTT. Its translation is CASRLPGGSGGTEAFF.